This T cell receptor (beta chain) is from a study of regulatory T cells in long-lasting Graves disease. TCR beta libraries were built with iRepertoire HTBI primers and Arm-PCR of CDR3 regions. TCRdb reprocessed the multiplex PCR reads via MiXCR and lists one record per CDR3 protein. The table has about 540,000 distinct CDR3 sequences, roughly 13% seen once. The study's findings and limits: The study found TRBV28, TRBJ1-2 and TRBJ2-5 favored in persistent disease.

Time point of the sample: newly diagnosed GD, antithyroid drugs for less than 3 months. PBMCs were the source of the RNA used for TCR sequencing. Each of the patients was recruited from an endocrinology department situated in Xi'an, China. This clonotype has a count of ten or more. Its antigen is still unknown. The CDR3 is made up of 15 amino acids. The germline gives CDR1 MDHEN, CDR2 SYDVKM. Unmatched junction bases numbered 7, after V lost 1 base and J lost 4 bases. A further study also used this sample, focusing on T cells in Graves' hyperthyroidism and ophthalmopathy. That source reports: Hyperthyroidism in the patients, aged 18 to 65, was newly diagnosed and under 2 months in duration.

V gene TRBV28 combines with J gene TRBJ2-7; 7 bases are shared with TRBD2. This TCR came from a man aged 25 to 40 with Graves disease. The source material was peripheral blood mononuclear cells (PBMCs), sampled at new diagnosis, from a patient treated with antithyroid drugs. The CDR3 loop reads CASSLFREGIYEQYF. The CDR3 bases are TGTGCCAGCAGTTTATTCAGGGAGGGAATATACGAGCAGTACTTC.